The clone carrying this T cell receptor (beta chain) was counted a few times. These data come from a study of blood T cell repertoires in COVID-19. Study details: Researchers got acute and convalescent COVID-19 samples from the United States, Italy and Spain. The analysed material was cDNA or gDNA that came from T cells, B-cell-depleted T cells, or PBMCs.

Per the original methods: Amplification with reference gene primers provided the estimates of nucleated cell counts. Assay: immunoSEQ multiplex PCR; the TCRdb copy retains only in-frame clones and omits some. V, J and clone size reflect that table, while D and trimming were determined from the DNA. The data show about 230,000 clones, around 82% seen once. CDR1 and CDR2 (germline): SGHAT, FQNNGV. This CDR3 spans 14 amino acids. V lost 4 bases and J 7 bases, leaving 13 bases between the germline ends. The sequenced material came from peripheral blood. This clonotype originated in a middle-aged man with active or convalescent COVID-19. The J gene is TRBJ1-4, the V gene TRBV11-2; TRBD1 might be the D (6 bases). CDR3 nucleotides: TGTGCCAGCAGCTCCATCAGGGGTCGTGAAAAACTGTTTTTT. Protein sequence: CASSSIRGREKLFF. The variable domain in full, completed from reference TRBV11-2 and TRBJ1-4, reads EAGVAQSPRYKIIEKRQSVAFWCNPISGHATLYWYQQILGQGPKLLIQFQNNGVVDDSQLPKDRFSAERLKGVDSTLKIQPAKLEDSAVYLCASSSIRGREKLFFGSGTQLSVL.